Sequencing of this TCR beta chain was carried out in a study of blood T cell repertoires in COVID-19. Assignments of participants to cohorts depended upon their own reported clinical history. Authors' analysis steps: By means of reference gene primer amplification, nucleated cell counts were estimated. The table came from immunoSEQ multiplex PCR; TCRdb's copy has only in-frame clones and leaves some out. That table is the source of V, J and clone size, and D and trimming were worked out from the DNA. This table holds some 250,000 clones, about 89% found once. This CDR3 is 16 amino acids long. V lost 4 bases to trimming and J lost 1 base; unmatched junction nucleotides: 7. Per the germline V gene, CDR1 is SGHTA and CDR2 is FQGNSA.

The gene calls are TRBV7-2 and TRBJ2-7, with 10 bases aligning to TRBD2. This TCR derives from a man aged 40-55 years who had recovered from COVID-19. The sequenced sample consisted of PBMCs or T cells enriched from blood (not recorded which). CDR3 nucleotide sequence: TGTGCCAGCAGCTCTCTCAGCGGGAGGGGATCCTACGAGCAGTACTTC. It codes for CASSSLSGRGSYEQYF.